A single sample gave rise to the 19 T cell receptor beta chains below, sequenced in a study of spatial heterogeneity in lung cancer. Time point given: sample taken at primary tumor resection. In TCRdb, the 5' RACE reads were re-called with MiXCR into one record per CDR3 protein. The data hold about 4,900 distinct CDR3 sequences, with roughly 28% observed a single time. No antigen is known for these receptors. Study-wide points: Tumoral mutation counts were tracked by counts of expanded intratumoral alpha and beta TCRs.

Sequenced here: lung tumor tissue, sampled at surgery. The receptors were sampled from a male donor with early-stage non-small cell lung cancer.

Many counts were recorded for this clonotype. The chain links TRBV12-3 or TRBV12-4 to TRBJ2-7; D tentatively reads TRBD1 or TRBD2 (6 bases each). The CDR3 is made up of 18 amino acids. Trimming shortened V by 6 bases and J by 0 bases, and 24 bases separated the two germline ends. CDR3 coding DNA: TGTGCCAGCAGCCCGGGGGCGAGTAGCGGAGGATCCTCCTACGAGCAGTACTTC. It codes for CASSPGASSGGSSYEQYF.

This chain connects TRBV2 to TRBJ2-1; the D gene is possibly TRBD2 (6 bases). Trimming pared 9 bases from V and 5 bases from J, leaving 11 bases between. CDR1 and CDR2 (germline): SNHLY, FYNNEI. The CDR3 covers 12 residues. The CDR3 nucleotides are TGTGCCAGTTTTAGGAGGGACAATGAGCAGTTCTTC. As protein: CASFRRDNEQFF.

The rearrangement links TRBV20-1 to TRBJ2-3; 12 nucleotides line up with TRBD2. Germline CDR1 and CDR2: DFQATT and SNEGSKA (reference sequence). The CDR3 runs to 18 residues. Trimming at V came to 0 bases and at J to 4 bases, leaving 11 bases not matched to a gene. This chain's CDR3 is CSARDLRGLAGGSDTQYF. The CDR3 region has the DNA TGCAGTGCTAGAGATCTCCGCGGGCTAGCGGGAGGGTCAGATACGCAGTATTTT.

The sample holds one count of this clonotype. The V and J genes are TRBV5-1 and TRBJ2-7; 11 bases align to TRBD2. V lost 4 bases to trimming and J lost 3 bases; unmatched junction nucleotides: 0. The CDR3 runs 13 residues. Germline CDR1 SGHRS, CDR2 YFSETQ. The DNA of the CDR3 is TGCGCCAGCAGCGGGACTAGCGGCTACGAGCAGTACTTC. This translates into CASSGTSGYEQYF.

By frequency in the sample, this clonotype is medium-sized. The chain carries TRBV20-1 and TRBJ2-1, with 11 bases fitting TRBD2. The CDR3 is 13 residues long. CDR1 DFQATT and CDR2 SNEGSKA come from the germline V gene (reference sequence). J lost 6 bases, V lost 4 bases, and 2 bases had no gene match. The CDR3 DNA follows: TGCAGTGCTATTGGACTAGCGGGCAATGAGCAGTTCTTC. Its translation: CSAIGLAGNEQFF.

This clonotype is labeled as medium-sized. The gene calls are TRBV5-3 and TRBJ2-2, with 11 bases lining up with TRBD2. TRBV5-3 is given ORF status, its function remaining uncertain. The V and J ends lost 4 bases and 6 bases, in that order; junction bases with no gene match: 17. The length of the CDR3 is 19 residues. The CDR3 sequence is CARSPPSGTSGWGAGELFF. In nucleotides, the CDR3 is TGTGCCAGAAGCCCCCCCTCCGGGACTAGCGGCTGGGGTGCCGGGGAGCTGTTTTTT.

By share, this clonotype ranks as medium-sized (0.01 to 0.1%). The chain couples TRBV19 to TRBJ1-5; a weak D match, TRBD1 (5 bases). V dropped 5 bases and J dropped 6 bases, with 14 bases sitting between them. This CDR3 contains 14 residues. Germline V lookup: CDR1 LNHDA, CDR2 SQIVND (reference sequence). The CDR3: CASSPLRGGQPQHF. The CDR3 bases are TGTGCCAGTAGTCCGCTCCGGGGGGGTCAGCCCCAGCATTTT.

This clonotype is large (0.1 to 1%) within its sample. The V call is TRBV10-3, the J call TRBJ2-2; unclear D gene. The germline V gene has CDR1 ENHRY and CDR2 SYGVKD. V was cut by 0 bases and J by 3 bases, with 5 bases left in between. CDR3 length: 14 residues. In DNA form, the CDR3 reads TGTGCCATCAGTGAGTCAAGCTACACCGGGGAGCTGTTTTTT. Translated, it gives CAISESSYTGELFF.

This clonotype rates as medium-sized. The rearrangement links TRBV18 to TRBJ1-5; D gene ambiguous. The germline CDR1 and CDR2 sequences are KGHSH and LQKENI. Trimming removed 0 bases at V and 0 bases at J, with 3 bases between. The CDR3 sequence is 14 residues long. This chain's CDR3 is CASSPPGSNQPQHF. CDR3 sequence (DNA): TGTGCCAGCTCACCACCAGGTAGCAATCAGCCCCAGCATTTT.

In its sample, this clonotype ranks as medium-sized. This rearrangement joins TRBV2 to TRBJ1-4, with D maybe TRBD1 (5 bases). Germline V CDR1 and CDR2: SNHLY, FYNNEI. This CDR3 has 14 amino acids. V lost 4 bases and J 7 bases, leaving 13 bases between the germline ends. CDR3 sequence (DNA): TGTGCCAGCAGTGTAAGGGGACCGACTGAAAAACTGTTTTTT. Translating it yields CASSVRGPTEKLFF.

This clonotype is classed as medium-sized (0.01 to 0.1%). The chain uses TRBV29-1 and TRBJ2-6; weak D call: TRBD1 (6 bases). Trimming left V 6 bases short and J 0 bases short, with 9 bases between. This CDR3 contains 14 residues. Germline V gives CDR1 SQVTM, CDR2 ANQGSEA. CDR3 residues: CSVTGPSGANVLTF. For the CDR3, the DNA is TGCAGCGTAACAGGGCCCTCTGGGGCCAACGTCCTGACTTTC.

The chain is built from TRBV5-1 and TRBJ2-5, with 7 bases aligning to TRBD1. Germline CDR1 is SGHRS and CDR2 is YFSETQ. The CDR3 runs to 15 residues. With 0 bases clipped from V and 1 base from J, the junction kept 3 bases outside the gene matches. CDR3 protein: CASSLGTGPQETQYF. The DNA for the CDR3 is TGCGCCAGCAGCTTGGGGACAGGACCCCAAGAGACCCAGTACTTC.

The V gene is TRBV6-1, the J gene TRBJ2-1, with 7 bases matching TRBD2. Germline V gene lookup returns CDR1 MNHNS and CDR2 SASEGT. The CDR3 has 14 residues. Germline trimming cut 8 bases from V and 3 bases from J; bases unmatched to any gene: 7. The CDR3 here is CASRGASGYNEQFF. The CDR3 DNA reads TGTGCCAGCCGCGGGGCTAGCGGCTACAATGAGCAGTTCTTC.

This clonotype is labeled medium-sized. This chain uses TRBV15 with TRBJ1-2; weak D call: TRBD1 (5 bases). This CDR3 is built from 14 residues. Germline assignment: CDR1 LNHNV and CDR2 YYDKDF (reference sequence). V was cut by 5 bases and J by 2 bases, with 12 bases left in between. CDR3 region: CATSWGRGNYGYTF. CDR3 nucleotide sequence: TGTGCCACCAGCTGGGGACGGGGGAACTATGGCTACACCTTC. Full variable domain (remainder filled in from reference TRBV15 and TRBJ1-2): DAMVIQNPRYQVTQFGKPVTLSCSQTLNHNVMYWYQQKSSQAPKLLFHYYDKDFNNEADTPDNFQSRRPNTSFCFLDIRSPGLGDTAMYLCATSWGRGNYGYTFGSGTRLTVV.

By its share, this clonotype is large. The chain has TRBV28 and TRBJ2-7; the D is unclear. Germline lookup yields CDR1 MDHEN and CDR2 SYDVKM. This CDR3 spans 11 amino acids. Trimming cost V 5 bases and J 3 bases, with 5 bases left between them. The CDR3 bases are TGTGCCAGCAGTGTCCGCTACGAGCAGTACTTC. It yields the protein CASSVRYEQYF.

By sample share, this clonotype is medium-sized. The rearrangement joins TRBV6-2 or TRBV6-3 to TRBJ2-1; 7 bases align to TRBD1. The CDR3 has 14 amino acids. Trimming cost V 5 bases and J 8 bases; bases outside gene matches: 9. Germline CDR1 is MNHEY and CDR2 is SVGEGT. The CDR3 loop is CASSPRQGQDEQFF. For the CDR3, the DNA is TGTGCCAGCAGTCCCAGACAGGGCCAGGATGAGCAGTTCTTC.

The CDR3 protein is CASSLNTGELFF. The CDR3 DNA sequence: TGTGCCAGCAGTTTAAACACCGGGGAGCTGTTTTTT. The chain uses TRBV28 and TRBJ2-2; no clear D. CDR3 size: 12 residues. CDR1 is MDHEN, CDR2 SYDVKM, per germline. V shed 2 bases and J shed 2 bases, with 0 bases lying between them.

This rearrangement joins TRBV11-3 to TRBJ2-1; D is unresolved. V was pared by 6 bases and J by 9 bases, with 15 bases between. Germline CDR1 SGHNT, CDR2 YENEEA. The CDR3 is 13 amino acids. The CDR3 DNA reads as TGTGCCAGCAGGGCTATCTCTGGCACTGAGCAGTTCTTC. The encoded protein is CASRAISGTEQFF.

The chain couples TRBV20-1 to TRBJ2-7; 12 bases align to TRBD2. Germline V gene lookup returns CDR1 DFQATT and CDR2 SNEGSKA (reference sequence). After removal of 1 base from V and 2 bases from J, the junction contained 6 bases not matched to a gene. This CDR3 spans 16 amino acids. The CDR3 DNA is TGCAGTGCTAGAGCCACCGGACTAGCGGGGACCTACGAGCAGTACTTC. Its protein product is CSARATGLAGTYEQYF.